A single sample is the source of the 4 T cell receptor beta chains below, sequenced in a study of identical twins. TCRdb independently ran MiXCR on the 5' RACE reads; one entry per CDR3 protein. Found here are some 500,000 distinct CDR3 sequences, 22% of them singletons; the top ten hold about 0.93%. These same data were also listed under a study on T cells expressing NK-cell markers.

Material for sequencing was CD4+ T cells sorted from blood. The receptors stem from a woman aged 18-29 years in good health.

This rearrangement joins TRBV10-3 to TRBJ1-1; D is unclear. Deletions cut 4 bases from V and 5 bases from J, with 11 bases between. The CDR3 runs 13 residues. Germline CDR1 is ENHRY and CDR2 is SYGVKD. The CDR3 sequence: CAISGAEGTEAFF. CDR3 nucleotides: TGTGCCATCAGTGGGGCCGAGGGTACTGAAGCTTTCTTT.

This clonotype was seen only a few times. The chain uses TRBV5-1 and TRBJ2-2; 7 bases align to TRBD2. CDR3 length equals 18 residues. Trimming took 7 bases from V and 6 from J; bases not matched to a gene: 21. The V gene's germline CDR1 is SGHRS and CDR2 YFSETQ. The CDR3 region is CASGTWPSGTTRSGELFF. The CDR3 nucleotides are TGCGCCAGCGGAACGTGGCCCTCCGGGACTACCCGATCCGGGGAGCTGTTTTTT. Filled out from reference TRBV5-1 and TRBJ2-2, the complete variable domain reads KAGVTQTPRYLIKTRGQQVTLSCSPISGHRSVSWYQQTPGQGLQFLFEYFSETQRNKGNFPGRFSGRQFSNSRSEMNVSTLELGDSALYLCASGTWPSGTTRSGELFFGEGSRLTVL.

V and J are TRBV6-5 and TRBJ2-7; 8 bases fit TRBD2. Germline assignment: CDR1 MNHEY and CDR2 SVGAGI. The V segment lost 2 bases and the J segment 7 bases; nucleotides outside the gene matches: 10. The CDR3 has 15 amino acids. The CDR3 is CASSYVGPGGGEQYF. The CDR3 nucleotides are TGTGCCAGCAGTTACGTGGGCCCCGGGGGGGGTGAGCAGTACTTC.

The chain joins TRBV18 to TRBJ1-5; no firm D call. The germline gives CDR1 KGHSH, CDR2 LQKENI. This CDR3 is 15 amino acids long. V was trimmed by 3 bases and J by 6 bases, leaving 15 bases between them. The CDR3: CASSPRELVLQPQHF. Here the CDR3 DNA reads TGTGCCAGCTCACCGCGGGAACTAGTACTTCAGCCCCAGCATTTT.